These 25 T cell receptor beta chains were all obtained from the same sample, sequenced in a study of somatic mutations in cytotoxic T cells in rheumatoid arthritis. The assay was immunoSEQ multiplex PCR, and TCRdb's table has in-frame clones only and misses some. The data contain tens of thousands of clones, approximately 81% of them seen just once; the ten biggest clones take up roughly 3.8%. Sequencing was performed on CD8+ T cells sorted from blood. These receptors were collected from an adult with rheumatoid arthritis.

V and J are TRBV5-4 and TRBJ1-3, with a weak D call TRBD1 (6 bases). V shed 0 bases and J shed 2 bases, with 6 bases lying between them. CDR3 length: 14 residues. Germline-derived CDR1 and CDR2 are SGHNT and YYREEE (reference sequence). The CDR3 DNA reads as TGTGCCAGCAGCTTGGACAGGGCTGGAAACACCATATATTTT. Its translation: CASSLDRAGNTIYF.

The genes are TRBV2 and TRBJ1-3; D gene unclear. Trimming removed 4 bases from V and 0 bases from J, with 7 bases in between. Germline CDR1 SNHLY, CDR2 FYNNEI. The length of the CDR3 is 14 residues. CDR3 in amino acids: CASSALFSGNTIYF. The CDR3 DNA sequence: TGTGCCAGCAGTGCACTCTTCTCTGGAAACACCATATATTTT.

The rearrangement uses TRBV6-6 and TRBJ2-7, with unresolved D. The CDR3 spans 12 residues. Germline-derived CDR1 and CDR2 are MNHNY and SVGAGI (reference sequence). V lost 2 bases, J lost 0 bases, and 2 bases lay in between. The CDR3 protein is CASSYPSYEQYF. CDR3 in DNA: TGTGCCAGCAGTTACCCCTCCTACGAGCAGTACTTC.

The CDR3 bases are TGTGCCAGCAGCGCCGACAGGGGTCCTAACTATGGCTACACCTTC. The encoded protein is CASSADRGPNYGYTF. The gene calls are TRBV7-3 and TRBJ1-2; 8 bases agree with TRBD1. The ends lost 5 bases at V and 0 bases at J; junction bases unmatched: 5. The CDR3 covers 15 residues. The germline gives CDR1 SGHTA, CDR2 FQGTGA.

The sample holds a few counts of this clone. This sequence joins TRBV27 and TRBJ1-5; D unclear. Deletions cut 8 bases from V and 2 bases from J, with 13 bases between. Germline V lookup: CDR1 MNHEY, CDR2 SMNVEV (reference sequence). This CDR3 is 14 amino acids long. The CDR3 DNA is TGTGCCAGCGGGCTGGGGATTGGCAATCAGCCCCAGCATTTT. This encodes CASGLGIGNQPQHF.

The J gene is TRBJ2-6, the V gene TRBV7-9; 10 bases are shared with TRBD1. The germline V gene encodes CDR1 SEHNR and CDR2 FQNEAQ (reference sequence). V dropped 5 bases and J dropped 2; count of bases not matched to a gene: 3. The CDR3 is made up of 16 amino acids. CDR3 loop: CASSLDRGPGANVLTF. CDR3 in DNA: TGTGCCAGCAGCCTCGACAGGGGGCCTGGGGCCAACGTCCTGACTTTC.

This clone was observed a handful of times. This chain uses TRBV27 with TRBJ2-7; D unclear. Germline lookup yields CDR1 MNHEY and CDR2 SMNVEV (reference sequence). Trimming cost V 5 bases and J 3 bases, with 17 bases left between them. The CDR3 runs to 15 residues. This CDR3 reads CASSPTTSGRYEQYF. For the CDR3, the DNA is TGTGCCAGCAGTCCAACGACCTCCGGGCGCTACGAGCAGTACTTC.

In its sample, this clone was seen once. The chain uses TRBV15 and TRBJ1-3; D is unresolved. Germline assignment: CDR1 LNHNV and CDR2 YYDKDF (reference sequence). Trimming took 3 bases from V and 0 from J, leaving 9 bases between them. The CDR3 runs to 15 residues. The CDR3 sequence is CATSSGYISGNTIYF. The CDR3 DNA reads as TGTGCCACCAGCAGTGGCTACATCTCTGGAAACACCATATATTTT. Using reference TRBV15 and TRBJ1-3 for the parts outside the CDR3, the full variable domain is DAMVIQNPRYQVTQFGKPVTLSCSQTLNHNVMYWYQQKSSQAPKLLFHYYDKDFNNEADTPDNFQSRRPNTSFCFLDIRSPGLGDTAMYLCATSSGYISGNTIYFGEGSWLTVV.

The gene calls are TRBV29-1 and TRBJ2-1; D perhaps matches TRBD2 (5 bases). V was cut by 7 bases and J by 4 bases, with 23 bases left in between. Germline V gene sequence: CDR1 SQVTM, CDR2 ANQGSEA. The CDR3 is 16 amino acids. DNA of the CDR3: TGCAGCGCCCCTAAATCAGGAGGTGTAGGGTACAATGAGCAGTTCTTC. Its protein is CSAPKSGGVGYNEQFF.

About this clone itself: Other DNA sequences in the same sample also yield this CDR3. V usage is TRBV7-9 and J usage is TRBJ2-7; D remains ambiguous. In germline, CDR1 is SEHNR, CDR2 FQNEAQ (reference sequence). The CDR3 consists of 12 residues. Trimming stripped 1 base from V and 7 bases from J, with 8 bases between. The CDR3 protein is CASSLVHHEQYF. The CDR3 DNA is TGTGCCAGCAGCTTAGTTCACCATGAGCAGTACTTC.

The gene calls are TRBV15 and TRBJ1-4, with a tentative D call TRBD1 (6 bases). The CDR3 covers 17 residues. The V gene lost 3 bases and the J gene lost 0 bases, with 14 bases spanning the gap. The germline V gene encodes CDR1 LNHNV and CDR2 YYDKDF (reference sequence). The chain's CDR3 is CATSSRGAVATNEKLFF. DNA of the CDR3: TGTGCCACCAGCAGCCGGGGGGCCGTCGCAACTAATGAAAAACTGTTTTTT.

The rearrangement joins TRBV29-1 to TRBJ2-1; D is uncertain. Between the trimmed V and J ends, which lost 4 bases and 6 bases, there was a span of 10 bases. Germline V lookup: CDR1 SQVTM, CDR2 ANQGSEA. The CDR3 is 12 residues long. CDR3 bases: TGCAGCGTTGTACTCCCGGGCAATGAGCAGTTCTTC. This codes for CSVVLPGNEQFF.

CDR3 in DNA: TGTGCCACCGGGGGTCCGAGACAGGTCCTGGGTTGGGACGAGCAGTACTTC. This codes for CATGGPRQVLGWDEQYF. The genes are TRBV5-8 and TRBJ2-7; D tentatively fits TRBD1 or TRBD2 (6 bases each). Trimming took 9 bases from V and 5 from J, leaving 30 bases between them. The CDR3 has 17 amino acids. From germline, CDR1 is SGHTS and CDR2 YDEGEE.

This clone was observed once. This chain links TRBV19 with TRBJ1-2; 12 bases match TRBD1. Germline V gives CDR1 LNHDA, CDR2 SQIVND (reference sequence). This CDR3 contains 15 residues. The junction had 6 bases not matched to a gene; V was cut back by 6 bases and J by 4 bases. In DNA form, the CDR3 reads TGTGCCAGTAGCGGGGACAGGGGGCTTGGCTATGGCTACACCTTC. Residues: CASSGDRGLGYGYTF.

The chain has TRBV5-5 and TRBJ2-7; 11 positions agree with TRBD2. CDR1 and CDR2 from the germline V gene are SGHKS and YYEKEE (reference sequence). The CDR3 totals 15 residues. The V gene end was trimmed by 7 bases and the J gene end by 2 bases; junction bases not matched to a gene: 8. The DNA for the CDR3 is TGTGCCAGCGCCCAAAATAGCGGGGGGGCCTACGAGCAGTACTTC. Amino acids: CASAQNSGGAYEQYF.

In this sample, this clone turned up once. The rearrangement joins TRBV13 to TRBJ1-2; D unclear. Trimming took 5 bases from V and 4 from J, leaving 20 bases between them. The CDR3 covers 16 residues. Germline loops: CDR1 PRHDT, CDR2 FYEKMQ (reference sequence). CDR3 loop: CASSLESRTPGYGYTF. CDR3 nucleotides: TGTGCCAGCAGCCTAGAGTCACGGACCCCTGGCTATGGCTACACCTTC.

This clone is classed as medium-sized. This sequence joins TRBV4-1 and TRBJ1-5; D uncertain. The CDR3 runs 15 residues. V was shortened by 0 bases and J by 0 bases, with 6 bases between the two germline ends. Germline-derived CDR1 and CDR2 are MGHRA and YSYEKL. CDR3 protein: CASSQDAVSNQPQHF. DNA of the CDR3: TGCGCCAGCAGCCAAGATGCAGTTAGCAATCAGCCCCAGCATTTT.

The chain combines TRBV5-4 with TRBJ1-2; D call uncertain. Germline V gives CDR1 SGHNT, CDR2 YYREEE (reference sequence). The CDR3 length is 14 residues. Trimming removed 0 bases at V and 4 bases at J, with 10 bases between. This CDR3 reads CASSLGGPVYGYTF. The CDR3 nucleotides read TGTGCCAGCAGCTTGGGAGGACCTGTCTATGGCTACACCTTC.

V usage is TRBV7-6 and J usage is TRBJ2-6; 8 bases match TRBD1. Germline lookup yields CDR1 SGHVS and CDR2 FNYEAQ. The CDR3 spans 16 residues. The trim removed 6 bases at V and 2 bases at J, leaving 6 bases unmatched. As DNA, the CDR3 is TGTGCCAGCAGGGATTTGACAGGGGCTGGGGCCAACGTCCTGACTTTC. Encoded protein: CASRDLTGAGANVLTF.

J is TRBJ1-6 and V is TRBV19, with D maybe TRBD1 (5 bases). Germline V lookup: CDR1 LNHDA, CDR2 SQIVND (reference sequence). This CDR3 is built from 15 residues. The ends were cut back, 6 bases at V and 0 bases at J, with 9 bases in the middle. The CDR3 sequence: CASRQGVSYNSPLHF. The DNA of the CDR3 is TGTGCCAGTAGGCAGGGAGTCTCCTATAATTCACCCCTCCACTTT.

This rearrangement joins TRBV6-1 to TRBJ1-2, with D uncertain. Germline V gene sequence: CDR1 MNHNS, CDR2 SASEGT. CDR3 size: 14 residues. V was pared by 4 bases and J by 2 bases, with 11 bases between. The CDR3 DNA reads as TGTGCCAGCAGTGCCACCGCGGGGAACTATGGCTACACCTTC. It translates to CASSATAGNYGYTF.

The chain is built from TRBV10-3 and TRBJ1-2, with 8 nucleotides matching TRBD1. V was pared by 0 bases and J by 1 base, with 10 bases of the junction left unmatched. Germline CDR1 ENHRY, CDR2 SYGVKD. This CDR3 comprises 18 residues. In DNA form, the CDR3 reads TGTGCCATCAGTGAGTCGAGGATGGACAGGGCGATTAACTATGGCTACACCTTC. It is translated as CAISESRMDRAINYGYTF.

This clone has a single count. The chain couples TRBV4-1 to TRBJ1-3; D possibly corresponds to TRBD1 (6 bases). Germline CDR1 reads MGHRA; CDR2 reads YSYEKL. This CDR3 contains 14 residues. The V gene lost 4 bases and the J gene lost 3 bases, with 10 bases spanning the gap. CDR3 protein: CASSPRDNGNTIYF. CDR3 coding DNA: TGCGCCAGCAGCCCCCGGGACAATGGAAACACCATATATTTT.

The J gene is TRBJ2-3, the V gene TRBV2, with D perhaps matching TRBD2 (6 bases). CDR1 and CDR2 (germline): SNHLY, FYNNEI. The CDR3 consists of 13 residues. The V and J ends lost 6 bases and 2 bases respectively, with 9 bases between them. CDR3 in amino acids: CASSGGNTDTQYF. CDR3 nucleotide sequence: TGTGCCAGCAGCGGGGGAAACACAGATACGCAGTATTTT.

This clone showed up just a few times. V usage is TRBV6-5 and J usage is TRBJ2-3; D not resolved. V was cut by 6 bases and J by 4 bases, with 11 bases left in between. The CDR3 has 13 amino acids. The germline V gene has CDR1 MNHEY and CDR2 SVGAGI. CDR3 sequence: CASSPVSSDTQYF. CDR3 DNA sequence: TGTGCCAGCAGCCCTGTATCGTCAGATACGCAGTATTTT.